This paragraph reports one TCR beta chain. The antigen is undetermined. TCRdb's copy holds only in-frame clones and misses some; the assay was immunoSEQ multiplex PCR. The sample records more than 110,000 clones, about 92% being singletons. CDR3 length: 13 amino acids. Germline V lookup: CDR1 SGHTA, CDR2 FQGTGA. V was clipped by 3 bases and J by 11 bases; unmatched bases: 6. The data originate from a study of T cell responses to AZD1222 COVID-19 vaccine. Regarding the study as a whole: The study found Spike-specific TCR breadth and depth rose after two AZD1222 doses.

This receptor was obtained from an adult in good health. The material sequenced was peripheral blood, taken on day 0 of AZD1222 vaccination. The gene calls are TRBV7-3 and TRBJ1-1; 10 positions agree with TRBD1. This chain's CDR3 is CASSLGDRGTAFF. In DNA, the CDR3 is TGTGCCAGCAGCTTGGGGGACAGGGGAACGGCTTTCTTT.